This T cell receptor (beta chain) is drawn from a study of cytomegalovirus exposure and HLA in healthy donors. General study points: Solely CMV serostatus was available to characterize immune exposure.

The CDR3 totals 17 residues. J was trimmed by 6 bases and V by 3 bases; bases with no gene match: 11. From germline, CDR1 is SGDLS and CDR2 YYNGEE. This clone came up once. Its antigen is currently unknown. PCR was performed using 60 Vbeta and 13 Jbeta primers. Data came from immunoSEQ multiplex PCR; TCRdb stores just in-frame clones and leaves some out. In the table there are tens of thousands of clones, roughly 75% of which are singletons. The chain links TRBV9 to TRBJ2-1; 11 nucleotides agree with TRBD2. The clonotype was recovered from a woman in her 30s in good health and CMV-seropositive. The specimen was PBMCs. CDR3 loop: CASSGSRLAGGLNEQFF. CDR3 sequence (DNA): TGTGCCAGCAGCGGATCACGGTTAGCGGGAGGGCTCAATGAGCAGTTCTTC.